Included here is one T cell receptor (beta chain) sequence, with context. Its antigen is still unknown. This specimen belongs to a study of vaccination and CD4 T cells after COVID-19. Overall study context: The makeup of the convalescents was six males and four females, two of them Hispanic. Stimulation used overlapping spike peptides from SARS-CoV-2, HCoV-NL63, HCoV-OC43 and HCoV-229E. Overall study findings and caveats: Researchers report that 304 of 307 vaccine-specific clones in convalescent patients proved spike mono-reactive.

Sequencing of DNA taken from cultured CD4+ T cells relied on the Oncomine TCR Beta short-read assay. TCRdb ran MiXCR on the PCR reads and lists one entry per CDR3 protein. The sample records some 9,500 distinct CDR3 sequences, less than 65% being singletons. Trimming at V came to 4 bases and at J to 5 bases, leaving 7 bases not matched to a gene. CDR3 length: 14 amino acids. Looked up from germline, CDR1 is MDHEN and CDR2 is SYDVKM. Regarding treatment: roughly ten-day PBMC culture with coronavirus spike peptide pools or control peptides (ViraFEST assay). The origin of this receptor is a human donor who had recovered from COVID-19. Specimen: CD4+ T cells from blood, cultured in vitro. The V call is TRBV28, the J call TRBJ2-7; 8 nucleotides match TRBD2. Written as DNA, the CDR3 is TGTGCCAGCAGTTCAGCGGGAGAGTTTAACGAGCAGTACTTC. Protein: CASSSAGEFNEQYF.